The 29 T cell receptor beta chains below all came from one sample that was sequenced in a study of control samples from healthy donors and cancer patients. Clones were read by immunoSEQ multiplex PCR, and TCRdb kept only the in-frame ones, dropping some. The table records about 51,000 clones, 88% of them present only once. Source material: PBMCs. The receptors were sampled from a man between 50 and 59 years old with head and neck cancer.

V and J are TRBV28 and TRBJ2-3, with D hard to call. CDR1 is MDHEN, CDR2 SYDVKM, per germline. V was shortened by 2 bases and J by 4 bases, with 7 bases between the two germline ends. The CDR3 is made up of 13 amino acids. The chain's CDR3 is CASSLTDPDTQYF. Written as DNA, the CDR3 is TGTGCCAGCAGTTTAACCGATCCAGATACGCAGTATTTT.

The CDR3 region has the DNA TGTGCCAGCAGTTACGGGAATCAGCCCCAGCATTTT. The encoded protein is CASSYGNQPQHF. This chain joins TRBV6-2 or TRBV6-3 and TRBJ1-5; the D is unclear. This CDR3 region has 12 residues. Germline V gene sequence: CDR1 MNHEY, CDR2 SVGEGT. Trimming removed 2 bases at V and 4 bases at J, with 3 bases between.

V gene TRBV4-2 combines with J gene TRBJ2-1; 13 nucleotides match TRBD2. CDR3 length: 15 amino acids. With 4 bases clipped from V and 7 bases from J, the junction kept 4 bases outside the gene matches. Germline CDR1 reads LGHNA; CDR2 reads YNFKEQ. CDR3 in amino acids: CASSRGTSGDNEQFF. CDR3 bases: TGTGCCAGCAGCCGAGGGACTAGCGGGGATAATGAGCAGTTCTTC.

The DNA of the CDR3 is TGTGCCAGCAGCTTAGTTCGTTTCGGGGGGCGCGTAACAGATACGCAGTATTTT. It specifies CASSLVRFGGRVTDTQYF. The chain is built from TRBV7-8 and TRBJ2-3, with D possibly being TRBD2 (7 bases). This CDR3 has 18 residues. V lost 1 base and J 3 bases, leaving 20 bases between the germline ends. In germline, CDR1 is SGHVS, CDR2 FQNEAQ.

This chain uses TRBV6-5 with TRBJ1-1; TRBD1 matches at 7 bases. In germline, CDR1 is MNHEY, CDR2 SVGAGI. V trimming: 6 bases; J trimming: 0 bases; junction bases outside the gene matches: 7. CDR3 length: 15 amino acids. The CDR3 loop is CASRRPGGLNTEAFF. The DNA for the CDR3 is TGTGCCAGCAGGCGTCCAGGGGGATTGAACACTGAAGCTTTCTTT.

This CDR3 reads CAWSEGRPVVYGYTF. In nucleotides, the CDR3 is TGTGCCTGGAGTGAGGGACGGCCGGTGGTGTATGGCTACACCTTC. The chain joins TRBV30 to TRBJ1-2, with D perhaps TRBD1 (5 bases). Germline loops: CDR1 GTSNPN, CDR2 SVGIG (reference sequence). Trimming removed 1 base at V and 5 bases at J, with 17 bases between. The CDR3 loop spans 15 amino acids.

This rearrangement joins TRBV20-1 to TRBJ2-7; no firm D call. This CDR3 region has 11 residues. Looked up from germline, CDR1 is DFQATT and CDR2 is SNEGSKA (reference sequence). The V gene lost 3 bases and the J gene lost 4 bases, with 7 bases spanning the gap. CDR3 nucleotide sequence: TGCAGTGCTAGTTCCGGTTACGAGCAGTACTTC. Amino acids: CSASSGYEQYF.

The CDR3, as DNA: TGTGCCAGCAGGGACCGTACAGGGATAGATACGCAGTATTTT. This translates into CASRDRTGIDTQYF. The chain combines TRBV28 with TRBJ2-3; a possible D gene is TRBD1 (6 bases). This CDR3 contains 14 residues. CDR1 MDHEN and CDR2 SYDVKM come from the germline V gene. The V end was cut by 6 bases, the J end by 5 bases, with 15 bases between.

The J gene is TRBJ1-1, the V gene TRBV5-4; D uncertain. Trimming took off 2 bases at V and 2 bases at J, with 10 bases between the two ends. In germline, CDR1 is SGHNT, CDR2 YYREEE (reference sequence). The CDR3 spans 14 residues. Written as DNA, the CDR3 is TGTGCCAGCAGCTTTCCAAGTCGAAACACTGAAGCTTTCTTT. It encodes CASSFPSRNTEAFF.

This chain connects TRBV4-2 to TRBJ2-7, with D hard to call. The V and J ends lost 0 bases and 2 bases respectively, with 11 bases between them. CDR3 length equals 15 residues. Germline V CDR1 and CDR2: LGHNA, YNFKEQ. CDR3 in DNA: TGTGCCAGCAGCCAAGACCCAGTTGTTCCCTACGAGCAGTACTTC. Its protein is CASSQDPVVPYEQYF.

The chain has TRBV6-2 or TRBV6-3 and TRBJ2-1; D is ambiguous. The ends were cut back, 0 bases at V and 8 bases at J, with 11 bases in the middle. Germline V gene data show CDR1 as MNHEY and CDR2 as SVGEGT. This CDR3 contains 14 residues. The CDR3 DNA follows: TGTGCCAGCAGTTACTCTAGTTCCTCCGATGAGCAGTTCTTC. It codes for CASSYSSSSDEQFF.

The chain recombines TRBV12-5 with TRBJ1-5; no clear D gene. Germline assignment: CDR1 LGHNT and CDR2 FRNRAP. The CDR3 loop spans 12 amino acids. The germline V and J ends were trimmed by 2 bases and 4 bases, with 3 bases remaining between them. The CDR3 coding sequence is TGTGCTAGTGGTTTGCGGAATCAGCCCCAGCATTTT. Amino acids: CASGLRNQPQHF.

The chain has TRBV4-3 and TRBJ2-7, with D maybe TRBD1 (5 bases). The germline V and J ends were trimmed by 0 bases and 2 bases, with 17 bases remaining between them. There are 17 residues in the CDR3. The germline V gene has CDR1 LGHNA and CDR2 YSLEER. The CDR3 loop is CASSQEMGPDTPYEQYF. The CDR3 DNA reads TGCGCCAGCAGCCAAGAGATGGGGCCGGATACCCCCTACGAGCAGTACTTC.

The V call is TRBV3-1 (or the pseudogene TRBV3-2), the J call TRBJ2-3; the match to TRBD2 covers 7 bases. The germline V gene encodes CDR1 LGHDT and CDR2 YNNKEL (reference sequence). J gave up 5 bases and V 0 bases, and 8 bases lay outside the gene matches. The CDR3 contains 16 residues. CDR3 amino acids: CASSQDLSSGLDTQYF. The CDR3 DNA reads TGTGCCAGCAGCCAAGATCTTTCTAGCGGCTTAGATACGCAGTATTTT.

The chain couples TRBV9 to TRBJ2-7; 8 positions agree with TRBD1. V shed 3 bases, J shed 2 bases, and the junction held 1 base outside the gene matches. Germline CDR1 reads SGDLS; CDR2 reads YYNGEE. CDR3 length: 13 amino acids. The CDR3 loop is CASSAGQAYEQYF. The DNA for the CDR3 is TGTGCCAGCAGCGCGGGACAGGCCTACGAGCAGTACTTC.

V is TRBV5-4 and J is TRBJ2-7; 10 nucleotides align to TRBD2. From germline, CDR1 is SGHNT and CDR2 YYREEE (reference sequence). Trimming removed 0 bases from V and 5 bases from J; junction bases left unmatched: 8. The CDR3 spans 16 residues. The CDR3 here is CASSLEFSGGLDEQYF. The CDR3 region has the DNA TGTGCCAGCAGCTTGGAGTTTAGCGGGGGGTTGGACGAGCAGTACTTC.

This chain uses TRBV12-2 with TRBJ2-1. TRBV12-2 is an annotated pseudogene. The CDR3 totals 11 residues. The CDR3 DNA is TGTGCAAGTCGCTTTTTCCATGAGCAGTTCTTC. Encoded protein: CASRFFHEQFF.

V gene TRBV9 combines with J gene TRBJ2-3; 7 bases agree with TRBD1. CDR1 SGDLS and CDR2 YYNGEE come from the germline V gene. The trim removed 4 bases at V and 4 bases at J, leaving 15 bases unmatched. The CDR3 has 17 amino acids. The CDR3 loop reads CASSSKKTGSTSDTQYF. The CDR3 DNA reads as TGTGCCAGCAGCTCCAAGAAGACAGGGTCCACGTCAGATACGCAGTATTTT.

The chain employs TRBV2 and TRBJ1-4; 7 positions agree with TRBD1. Germline V CDR1 and CDR2: SNHLY, FYNNEI. This CDR3 spans 15 amino acids. Trimming at V came to 6 bases and at J to 4 bases, leaving 8 bases not matched to a gene. CDR3 coding DNA: TGTGCCAGCAGGGCACCGGGACAGTATAATGAAAAACTGTTTTTT. Residues: CASRAPGQYNEKLFF.

This chain links TRBV3-1 (or the pseudogene TRBV3-2) with TRBJ2-2; TRBD2 matches 12 bases. V shed 0 bases, J shed 4 bases, and the junction held 6 bases outside the gene matches. The CDR3 contains 18 residues. Germline V gene lookup returns CDR1 LGHDT and CDR2 YNNKEL (reference sequence). The CDR3 DNA is TGTGCCAGCAGCCAAGAATCTAGCGGGAGGGGTCGCACCGGGGAGCTGTTTTTT. It codes for CASSQESSGRGRTGELFF.

The chain couples TRBV19 to TRBJ1-5, with a weak D call TRBD1 (6 bases). This CDR3 has 15 amino acids. Germline V lookup: CDR1 LNHDA, CDR2 SQIVND (reference sequence). The germline V and J ends were trimmed by 4 bases and 5 bases, with 15 bases remaining between them. CDR3 sequence reads: CASSTQRGGDQPQHF. The CDR3 coding sequence is TGTGCCAGTAGTACCCAAAGGGGGGGGGATCAGCCCCAGCATTTT.

The chain combines TRBV5-1 with TRBJ2-2; 9 bases map to TRBD1. Per the germline V gene, CDR1 is SGHRS and CDR2 is YFSETQ. The V segment lost 3 bases and the J segment 5 bases; nucleotides outside the gene matches: 5. The CDR3 runs 15 residues. The CDR3 nucleotides read TGCGCCAGCAGCTCGGACAGGGGAGGGACCGGGGAGCTGTTTTTT. It translates to CASSSDRGGTGELFF.

The rearrangement links TRBV18 to TRBJ1-2, with TRBD1 identical over 8 bases. In germline, CDR1 is KGHSH, CDR2 LQKENI. The ends lost 1 base at V and 7 bases at J; junction bases unmatched: 14. CDR3 length: 17 residues. The CDR3 is CASSPLPRQGSSGGYTF. The DNA of the CDR3 is TGTGCCAGCTCACCACTACCCCGACAGGGGAGTTCAGGTGGCTACACCTTC.

The CDR3 spells CASSAWTGYTF. The CDR3 bases are TGTGCCAGCAGTGCATGGACCGGCTACACCTTC. The genes are TRBV2 and TRBJ1-2; D remains ambiguous. V lost 4 bases and J lost 8, with 8 bases in between. Germline V gene data show CDR1 as SNHLY and CDR2 as FYNNEI. The CDR3 loop spans 11 amino acids.

The rearrangement uses TRBV12-3 or TRBV12-4 and TRBJ2-7; either TRBD1 or TRBD2 may supply D (5 bases each). The CDR3 spans 13 residues. The V and J ends lost 5 bases and 7 bases respectively, with 15 bases between them. The CDR3 sequence: CASSPRGGGEQYF. The CDR3 nucleotides are TGTGCCAGCAGTCCCCGGGGCGGCGGGGAGCAGTACTTC.

The V and J genes are TRBV29-1 and TRBJ2-6; D is possibly TRBD2 (5 bases). CDR1 and CDR2 (germline): SQVTM, ANQGSEA. The V end lost 3 bases, the J end lost 1 base, and 16 bases lay between the germline ends. This CDR3 has 17 residues. The CDR3 sequence: CSVEEVAEESGANVLTF. The CDR3 nucleotides are TGCAGCGTTGAGGAGGTCGCTGAGGAGTCTGGGGCCAACGTCCTGACTTTC.

The chain couples TRBV5-4 to TRBJ1-2; no clear D. The CDR3 loop spans 14 amino acids. Germline loops: CDR1 SGHNT, CDR2 YYREEE (reference sequence). V lost 4 bases, J lost 7 bases, and 17 bases lay in between. CDR3 nucleotide sequence: TGTGCCAGCAGCCCGGACTCCGGAGGACGTGGCTACACCTTC. This sequence encodes CASSPDSGGRGYTF.

The chain combines TRBV4-2 with TRBJ2-3; 8 bases fit TRBD2. Germline CDR1 reads LGHNA; CDR2 reads YNFKEQ. This CDR3 is 19 amino acids long. Losses at the gene ends were 4 bases for V and 0 bases for J; bases not matched to a gene: 15. The DNA of the CDR3 is TGTGCCAGCAGCCTCGGGACTAGACCAATTCCGACGAGCACAGATACGCAGTATTTT. Translated, it gives CASSLGTRPIPTSTDTQYF.

V is TRBV4-1 and J is TRBJ2-2; no firm D call. There are 16 residues in the CDR3. V was clipped by 6 bases and J by 0 bases, with 14 bases between them. Germline lookup yields CDR1 MGHRA and CDR2 YSYEKL. CDR3 sequence reads: CASSRSRNANTGELFF. CDR3 DNA: TGCGCCAGCAGTCGGTCCCGAAATGCGAACACCGGGGAGCTGTTTTTT.